This passage covers 5 T cell receptor beta chains from one sample sequenced in a study of OX40 agonist ivuxolimab in advanced cancers. Data came from immunoSEQ multiplex PCR; TCRdb stores just in-frame clones and leaves some out. The table lists 80,000 to 100,000 clones, approximately 91% of them singletons, with 0.25% to 0.35% in the top ten. Specimen: CD4+ or CD8+ T cells sorted from blood, collected in a trial of the OX40 agonist ivuxolimab. The receptors stem from an adult with an advanced solid tumor such as melanoma, head and neck, liver or kidney cancer.

The chain combines TRBV5-6 with TRBJ2-1; the match to TRBD2 covers 8 bases. The germline CDR1 and CDR2 sequences are SGHDT and YYEEEE. V trimming: 0 bases; J trimming: 3 bases; junction bases outside the gene matches: 5. The CDR3 extends over 16 amino acids. CDR3 loop: CASSLDGRVSYNEQFF. DNA for the CDR3: TGTGCCAGCAGCTTGGACGGGAGGGTTAGCTACAATGAGCAGTTCTTC.

This clone appeared once. The gene calls are TRBV12-5 and TRBJ2-5; no clear D. Between the trimmed V and J ends, which lost 0 bases and 4 bases, there was a span of 21 bases. The CDR3 has 18 amino acids. The V gene's germline CDR1 is LGHNT and CDR2 FRNRAP. DNA of the CDR3: TGTGCTAGTGGTTTGGTACACGATGGTATAGTCGGTGTAGAGACCCAGTACTTC. It encodes CASGLVHDGIVGVETQYF.

The chain has TRBV28 and TRBJ1-2; TRBD1 matches 8 bases. In germline, CDR1 is MDHEN, CDR2 SYDVKM. CDR3 length equals 15 residues. V lost 5 bases, J lost 2 bases, and 7 bases stayed unmatched. CDR3 region: CASSPPGTGNYGYTF. The DNA of the CDR3 is TGTGCCAGCAGTCCTCCTGGGACAGGAAACTATGGCTACACCTTC.

The V and J genes are TRBV5-6 and TRBJ2-2, with 7 bases matching TRBD1. Germline V CDR1 and CDR2: SGHDT, YYEEEE. V dropped 0 bases and J dropped 4; count of bases not matched to a gene: 6. The CDR3 loop spans 16 amino acids. The CDR3 loop is CASSLVDRKPTGELFF. CDR3 nucleotide sequence: TGTGCCAGCAGCTTGGTGGACAGGAAACCCACCGGGGAGCTGTTTTTT. Complete variable domain (other parts from reference TRBV5-6 and TRBJ2-2): DAGVTQSPTHLIKTRGQQVTLRCSPKSGHDTVSWYQQALGQGPQFIFQYYEEEERQRGNFPDRFSGHQFPNYSSELNVNALLLGDSALYLCASSLVDRKPTGELFFGEGSRLTVL.

The chain recombines TRBV7-2 with TRBJ2-5; D assignment may be TRBD1 or TRBD2 (6 bases each). Germline assignment: CDR1 SGHTA and CDR2 FQGNSA. Deletions cut 0 bases from V and 5 bases from J, with 10 bases between. The CDR3 length is 14 residues. The DNA for the CDR3 is TGTGCCAGCAGCTTAGCGGGGGCGGGGGAGACCCAGTACTTC. It is translated as CASSLAGAGETQYF.